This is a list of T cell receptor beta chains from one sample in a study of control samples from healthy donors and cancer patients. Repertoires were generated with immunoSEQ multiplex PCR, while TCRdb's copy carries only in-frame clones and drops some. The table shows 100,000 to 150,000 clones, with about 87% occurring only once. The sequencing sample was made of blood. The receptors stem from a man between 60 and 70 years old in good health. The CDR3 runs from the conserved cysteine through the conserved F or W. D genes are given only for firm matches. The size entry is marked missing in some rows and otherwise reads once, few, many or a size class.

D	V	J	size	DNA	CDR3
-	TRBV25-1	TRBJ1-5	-	TGTGCCAGCAGTGAGGGCAATCAGCCCCAGCATTTT	CASSEGNQPQHF
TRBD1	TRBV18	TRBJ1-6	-	TGTGCCAGCTCACCACGTTCGGACAGGGGAATTTCACCCCTCCACTTT	CASSPRSDRGISPLHF
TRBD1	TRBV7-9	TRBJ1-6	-	TGTGCCAGTAGCTTGGGACAGGGGTTCTATAATTCACCCCTCCACTTT	CASSLGQGFYNSPLHF
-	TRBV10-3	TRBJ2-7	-	TGTGCCGTAACAGGAGACTCCTACGAGCAGTACTTC	CAVTGDSYEQYF
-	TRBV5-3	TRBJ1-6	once	TGTGCCAGAAGCCCGCAAGACAGCGTCCCCTCCTATAATTCACCCCTCCACTTT	CARSPQDSVPSYNSPLHF
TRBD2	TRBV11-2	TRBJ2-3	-	TGTGCCAGCAGCTTAGGGGCTAGCGGCAATACGCAGTATTTT	CASSLGASGNTQYF
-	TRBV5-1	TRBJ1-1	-	TGCGCCAGCACCTGGGATGGGACAACGAACACTGAAGCTTTCTTT	CASTWDGTTNTEAFF
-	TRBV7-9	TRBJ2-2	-	TGTGCCAGCAGCTTCGTGAGCGGAACCCCTGGAAAGACCGGGGAGCTGTTTTTT	CASSFVSGTPGKTGELFF
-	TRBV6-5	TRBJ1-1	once	TGTGCCGCCAACAGGTACACTGAAGCTTTCTTT	CAANRYTEAFF
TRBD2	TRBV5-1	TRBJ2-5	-	TGCGCCAGCAGCTTGGGACTAGCGGGCGCGATGGAGACCCAGTACTTC	CASSLGLAGAMETQYF
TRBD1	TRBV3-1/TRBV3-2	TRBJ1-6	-	TGTGCCAGCAGCCAAACAGGGGCGATCTCACCCCTCCACTTT	CASSQTGAISPLHF
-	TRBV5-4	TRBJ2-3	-	TGTGCCAGCAGCTTCGCGGCTGCTGGTGGCACAGATACGCAGTATTTT	CASSFAAAGGTDTQYF
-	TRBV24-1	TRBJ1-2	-	TGTGCCACCAGTGCCGCTGCGGAGGGGAAAGGGTATGGCTACACCTTC	CATSAAAEGKGYGYTF
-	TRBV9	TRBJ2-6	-	TGTGCCAGCAGCGTGAGAGGAAACCCACTCCCGACTGGGGCCAACGTCCTGACTTTC	CASSVRGNPLPTGANVLTF
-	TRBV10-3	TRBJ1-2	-	TGTGCCATCACGTCGCCCCTTGACTATGGCTACACCTTC	CAITSPLDYGYTF
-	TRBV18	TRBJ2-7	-	TGTGCCAGCTCACCACCTATAGACCCTTACGAGCAGTACTTC	CASSPPIDPYEQYF
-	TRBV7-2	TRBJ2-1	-	TGTGCCAGCAATAAAGCGGGTCCAGCCTACAATGAGCAGTTCTTC	CASNKAGPAYNEQFF
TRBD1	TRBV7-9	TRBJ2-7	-	TGTGCCAGCAGCTTGACAGGGAACGAGCAGTACTTC	CASSLTGNEQYF
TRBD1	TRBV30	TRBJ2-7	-	TGTGCCTGGAGTACGACAGGGGGCACAAAGTACGAGCAGTACTTC	CAWSTTGGTKYEQYF
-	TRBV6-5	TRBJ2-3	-	TGTGCCAGCAGTTACGAAATCGTCGGTACGCAGTATTTT	CASSYEIVGTQYF
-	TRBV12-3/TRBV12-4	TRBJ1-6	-	TGTGCCAGCAGTTTAGGATTGGTTTCACCCCTCCACTTT	CASSLGLVSPLHF
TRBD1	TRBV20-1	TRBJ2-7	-	TGCAGTGCTAGTGTTCACAGGGGCACCTACGAGCAGTACTTC	CSASVHRGTYEQYF
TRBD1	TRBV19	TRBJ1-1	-	TGTGCCAGTAGATTAGACAGGGGGCGAGGGGACACTGAAGCTTTCTTT	CASRLDRGRGDTEAFF
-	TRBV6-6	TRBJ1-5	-	TGTGCCAGCAGAGTAGCAGGAATACCCACTCAGCCCCAGCATTTT	CASRVAGIPTQPQHF
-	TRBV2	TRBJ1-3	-	TGTGCCATCTCGGACACTTATTCAAGCTCTGGAAACACCATATATTTT	CAISDTYSSSGNTIYF
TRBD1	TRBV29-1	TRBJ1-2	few	TGCAGCGTTGAAGGGCCGACAGGGAACTATGGCTACACCTTC	CSVEGPTGNYGYTF